The source of this TCR beta chain is a study of T cell responses to AZD1222 COVID-19 vaccine. The data were produced by immunoSEQ multiplex PCR, yet TCRdb's version contains in-frame clones alone and is incomplete. This sample yields 170,000 or so clones, of which around 88% are seen a single time; under 14% belongs to the top ten. Germline assignment: CDR1 MDHEN and CDR2 SYDVKM. V lost 5 bases and J 4 bases, leaving 14 bases between the germline ends. CDR3 size: 14 residues. This clone has a single count. Its antigen remains unknown. Study-level points and caveats: Every sample of the repertoires postdated the peak T cell response. Reports say nearly half of spike-specific TCRs go after unmutated variant regions.

The V gene is TRBV28, the J gene TRBJ1-2; D ambiguous. The sample here was peripheral blood, taken 28 days after the second AZD1222 dose. The receptor was derived from an adult who received the AZD1222 COVID-19 vaccine. The CDR3 DNA is TGTGCCAGCAGTGTCCCCCAACCAACCTATGGCTACACCTTC. Protein sequence: CASSVPQPTYGYTF.